Below, one T cell receptor beta chain is given with its context. What it recognizes is unknown. Treatment: roughly 19 received Ad26.COV2.S at low or high dose, single or two shots; several received placebo; per-sample allocation not given. Each sample was drawn 63 days after the first injection (of vaccine or placebo). Sequencing was performed with immunoSEQ multiplex PCR; in TCRdb, only in-frame clones are kept and a portion is missing. The sample holds about 410,000 clones, roughly 90% seen once. This sample was taken from a study of Ad26.COV2.S vaccination and SARS-CoV-2 variants. Study summary: Ad26.COV2.S arm of COV1001 included the donor.

The CDR3 is 14 amino acids. Germline values: CDR1 MDHEN, CDR2 SYDVKM. Trimming removed 8 bases from V and 6 bases from J, with 18 bases in between. Study-level results: The study found similar non-spike TCR breadth in vaccine and placebo recipients. Overall T cell responses may have been underestimated by the analyses of TCR breadth and depth.

Sequenced material: peripheral blood, taken in a trial of Ad26.COV2.S vaccine versus placebo. The chain carries TRBV28 and TRBJ2-3; TRBD2 is a possible D gene (5 bases). The TCR was taken from a person between 18 and 59 years old who received the Ad26.COV2.S COVID-19 vaccine or a placebo. The chain's CDR3 is CASGKRNLGDTQYF. The CDR3 bases are TGTGCCAGCGGTAAGCGGAACCTTGGGGATACGCAGTATTTT.